This entry is about one T cell receptor beta chain. The antigen is unknown. The junction differs from germline at one of its ends, possibly a read error. This sample was included in a study of glioma-infiltrating T cells. Overall study results and limits: CDR3 overlap between tissue and blood was very small. Tissue-blood divergence was below expectation in non-neoplastic patients, above in gliomas.

TCR alpha and beta CDR3 regions were amplified from RNA using iRepertoire nested multiplex PCR. One-step reverse transcription and amplification started from approximately 100-400 ng of tissue mRNA or PBMC total RNA. TCRdb fed the multiplex PCR reads into MiXCR, producing one record per CDR3 protein. Of 100,000 to 150,000 distinct CDR3 sequences in the sample, approximately 24% were seen once. The sequenced sample consisted of glioma tissue, nonneoplastic brain tissue, or PBMCs (not recorded which). This TCR came from a human donor with low-grade glioma or glioblastoma, undergoing nonglioma brain surgery, or in good health (not recorded which).

The CDR3: CSAAGTSGGNERFF. CDR3 nucleotides: TGCAGTGCCGCCGGGACTAGCGGGGGAAATGAGCGGTTCTTC. The chain couples TRBV20-1 to TRBJ2-1; 14 bases agree with TRBD2. CDR3 size: 14 residues. Germline V CDR1 and CDR2: DFQATT, SNEGSKA (reference sequence).